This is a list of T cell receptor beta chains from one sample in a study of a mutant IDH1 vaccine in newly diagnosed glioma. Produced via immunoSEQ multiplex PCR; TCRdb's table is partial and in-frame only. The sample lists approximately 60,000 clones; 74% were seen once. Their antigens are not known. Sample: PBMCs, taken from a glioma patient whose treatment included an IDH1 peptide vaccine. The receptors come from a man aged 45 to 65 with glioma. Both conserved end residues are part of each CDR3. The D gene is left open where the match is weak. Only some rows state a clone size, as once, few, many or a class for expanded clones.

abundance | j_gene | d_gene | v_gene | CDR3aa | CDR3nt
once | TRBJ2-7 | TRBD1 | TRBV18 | CASSLGTGGMDEQYF | TGTGCCAGCTCACTCGGGACAGGAGGTATGGACGAGCAGTACTTC
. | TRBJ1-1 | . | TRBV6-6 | CASSRGQRKGNTEAFF | TGTGCCAGCAGTCGCGGACAGAGGAAGGGGAACACTGAAGCTTTCTTT
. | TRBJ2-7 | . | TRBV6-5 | CASSSFWGYEQYF | TGTGCCAGCAGTTCCTTCTGGGGGTACGAGCAGTACTTC
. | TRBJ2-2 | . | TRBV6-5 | CASSYIAGELFF | TGTGCCAGCAGTTACATTGCCGGGGAGCTGTTTTTT
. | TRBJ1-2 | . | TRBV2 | CASSEDLSAANYGYTF | TGTGCCAGCAGTGAAGATCTATCGGCAGCTAACTATGGCTACACCTTC
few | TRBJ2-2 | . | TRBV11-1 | CASQIGWNTGELFF | TGTGCCAGTCAGATTGGGTGGAACACCGGGGAGCTGTTTTTT
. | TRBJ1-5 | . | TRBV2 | CASSELAVNQPQHF | TGTGCCAGCAGTGAATTGGCGGTCAATCAGCCCCAGCATTTT
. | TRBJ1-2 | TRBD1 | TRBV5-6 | CASSFDRENYGYTF | TGTGCCAGCAGCTTTGACAGGGAGAACTATGGCTACACCTTC
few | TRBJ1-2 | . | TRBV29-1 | CSVPYSRLGGYGYTF | TGCAGCGTTCCCTATTCGCGACTCGGAGGCTATGGCTACACCTTC
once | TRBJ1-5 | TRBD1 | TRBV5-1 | CASSLDIYFGTDNQPQHF | TGCGCCAGCAGCTTGGACATTTATTTTGGGACAGACAATCAGCCCCAGCATTTT
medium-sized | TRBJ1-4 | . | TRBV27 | CASSFAGATNEKLFF | TGTGCCAGCAGTTTTGCAGGGGCAACTAATGAAAAACTGTTTTTT
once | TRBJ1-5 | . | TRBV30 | CAWSIGTDQPQHF | TGTGCCTGGAGTATAGGTACCGATCAGCCCCAGCATTTT
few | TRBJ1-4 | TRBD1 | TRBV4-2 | CASSHPGQGEEKLFF | TGTGCCAGCAGCCATCCCGGACAGGGCGAGGAAAAACTGTTTTTT
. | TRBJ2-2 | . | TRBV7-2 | CASSLSTPGELFF | TGTGCCAGCAGCTTGTCCACTCCCGGGGAGCTGTTTTTT
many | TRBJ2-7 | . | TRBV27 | CASSLGPRLEQYF | TGTGCCAGCAGTTTAGGCCCTCGTTTAGAGCAGTACTTC
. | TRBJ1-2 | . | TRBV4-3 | CASSQGTGKGYTF | TGCGCCAGCAGCCAAGGAACAGGGAAAGGCTACACCTTC
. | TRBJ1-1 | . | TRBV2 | CASSGGQLATEAFF | TGTGCCAGCAGTGGAGGACAGCTTGCCACTGAAGCTTTCTTT
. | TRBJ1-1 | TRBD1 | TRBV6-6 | CASSYEGALGAFF | TGTGCCAGCAGTTACGAGGGGGCGCTTGGAGCTTTCTTT
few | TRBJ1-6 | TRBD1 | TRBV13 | CASSTRGTGLDSPLHF | TGTGCCAGCAGCACCCGGGGGACAGGGTTGGACTCACCCCTCCACTTT
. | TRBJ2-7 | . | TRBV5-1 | CASSPAGATEQYF | TGCGCCAGCAGCCCGGCAGGGGCTACCGAGCAGTACTTC
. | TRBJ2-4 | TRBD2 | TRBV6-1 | CASSGVTGGKGNIQYF | TGTGCCAGCAGTGGGGTGACGGGGGGGAAGGGAAACATTCAGTACTTC
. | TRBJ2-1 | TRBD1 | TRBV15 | CATSRDRGAYNEQFF | TGTGCCACCAGCCGAGACAGGGGGGCCTACAATGAGCAGTTCTTC
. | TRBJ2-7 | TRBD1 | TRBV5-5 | CASAQGQGAREQYF | TGTGCCAGCGCCCAGGGACAGGGGGCGCGTGAGCAGTACTTC
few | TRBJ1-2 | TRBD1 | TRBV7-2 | CASSSTGLGYGYTF | TGTGCCAGCAGCTCGACAGGGTTGGGGTATGGCTACACCTTC
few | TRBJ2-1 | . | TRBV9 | CASSAEQGNEQFF | TGTGCCAGCAGCGCCGAACAGGGCAATGAGCAGTTCTTC
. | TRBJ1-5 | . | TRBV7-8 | CASSLAGGRSYQPQHF | TGTGCCAGCAGCTTAGCTGGGGGCAGGTCCTATCAGCCCCAGCATTTT
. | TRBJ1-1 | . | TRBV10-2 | CASSDWGTEAFF | TGCGCCAGCAGTGATTGGGGGACTGAAGCTTTCTTT
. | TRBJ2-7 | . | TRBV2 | CASSLRDISYEQYF | TGTGCCAGCAGTCTCCGGGACATATCCTACGAGCAGTACTTC
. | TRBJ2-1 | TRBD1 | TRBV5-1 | CASSLEVTGPSYNEQFF | TGCGCCAGCAGCCTGGAAGTGACAGGGCCTTCCTACAATGAGCAGTTCTTC
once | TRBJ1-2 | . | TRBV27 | CASRWQGSHGYTF | TGTGCCAGCAGATGGCAGGGATCCCATGGCTACACCTTC
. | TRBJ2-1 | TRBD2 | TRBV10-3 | CAISESSSGGRYNEQFF | TGTGCCATCAGTGAGTCGTCAAGCGGGGGCCGTTACAATGAGCAGTTCTTC
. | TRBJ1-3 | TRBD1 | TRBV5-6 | CASSIGTGGAGNTIYF | TGTGCCAGCAGCATAGGGACAGGGGGCGCTGGAAACACCATATATTTT
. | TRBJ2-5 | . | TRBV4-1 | CASSQRRSGTQYF | TGCGCCAGCAGCCAACGGCGCTCGGGGACCCAGTACTTC
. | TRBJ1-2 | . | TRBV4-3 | CASSQEKAVQDPGYTF | TGCGCCAGCAGCCAAGAAAAAGCAGTACAGGACCCTGGCTACACCTTC
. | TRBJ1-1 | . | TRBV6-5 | CASSYSTLNTEAFF | TGTGCCAGCAGTTACTCGACCCTGAACACTGAAGCTTTCTTT
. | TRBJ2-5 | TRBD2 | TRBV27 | CASSLQRDYYAPETQYF | TGTGCCAGCAGTCTGCAGCGGGACTACTACGCTCCAGAGACCCAGTACTTC
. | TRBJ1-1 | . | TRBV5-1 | CASSLGRVGGHTEAFF | TGCGCCAGCAGCTTGGGCCGCGTCGGCGGGCACACTGAAGCTTTCTTT
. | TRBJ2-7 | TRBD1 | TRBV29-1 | CSVDVGGGYEQYF | TGCAGCGTTGATGTAGGGGGCGGATACGAGCAGTACTTC
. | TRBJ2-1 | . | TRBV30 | CAWSAGYLSSYNEQFF | TGTGCCTGGAGTGCAGGGTACCTGAGCTCCTACAATGAGCAGTTCTTC
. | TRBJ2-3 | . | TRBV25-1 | CASSSLVDTQYF | TGTGCCAGCAGTTCACTAGTGGATACGCAGTATTTT
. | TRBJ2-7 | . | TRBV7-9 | CASSLRGPYEQYF | TGTGCCAGCAGCCTTCGGGGCCCCTACGAGCAGTACTTC
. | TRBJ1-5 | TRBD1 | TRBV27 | CASSVLPGGGLGQPQHF | TGTGCCAGCAGCGTCCTTCCAGGGGGGGGGCTCGGTCAGCCCCAGCATTTT
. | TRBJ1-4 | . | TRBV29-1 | CSARRGGEKLFF | TGCAGCGCCCGGAGGGGAGGTGAAAAACTGTTTTTT
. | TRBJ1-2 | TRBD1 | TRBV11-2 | CASSLGGQEYRYGYTF | TGTGCCAGCAGCTTAGGTGGACAGGAGTATCGCTATGGCTACACCTTC
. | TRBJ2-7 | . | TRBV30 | CAWGLGRSYEQYF | TGTGCCTGGGGACTCGGACGGAGTTACGAGCAGTACTTC
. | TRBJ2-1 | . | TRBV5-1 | CASSLDLNEQFF | TGCGCCAGCAGCTTGGACCTCAATGAGCAGTTCTTC
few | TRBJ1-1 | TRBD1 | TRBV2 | CASSGFAGQGMNTEAFF | TGTGCCAGCAGTGGATTTGCGGGACAGGGAATGAACACTGAAGCTTTCTTT
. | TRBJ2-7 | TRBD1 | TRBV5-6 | CASSSTPGTGGHEQYF | TGTGCCAGCAGCTCGACTCCTGGGACAGGGGGACACGAGCAGTACTTC
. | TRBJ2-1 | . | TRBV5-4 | CASSSAGPLRNEQFF | TGTGCCAGCAGCTCGGCGGGGCCTTTGAGGAATGAGCAGTTCTTC
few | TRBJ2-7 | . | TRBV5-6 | CASSLEGRPTYEQYF | TGTGCCAGCAGCTTGGAGGGTAGGCCAACCTACGAGCAGTACTTC
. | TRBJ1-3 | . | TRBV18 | CASSPLALSSGNTIYF | TGTGCCAGCTCACCACTTGCTCTAAGCTCTGGAAACACCATATATTTT
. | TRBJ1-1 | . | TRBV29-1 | CSAVGNTEAFF | TGCAGCGCCGTGGGGAACACTGAAGCTTTCTTT
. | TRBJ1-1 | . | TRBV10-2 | CASSEEQGREAFF | TGCGCCAGCAGTGAGGAGCAGGGTCGAGAAGCTTTCTTT
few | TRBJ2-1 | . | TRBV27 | CASSLGLYNEQFF | TGTGCCAGCAGTTTGGGGCTGTACAATGAGCAGTTCTTC
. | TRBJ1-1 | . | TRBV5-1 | CASSLVSDTEAFF | TGCGCCAGCAGCCTCGTTAGCGACACTGAAGCTTTCTTT
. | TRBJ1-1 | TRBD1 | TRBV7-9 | CASSLKGQKNTEAFF | TGTGCCAGCAGCTTAAAGGGACAGAAGAACACTGAAGCTTTCTTT
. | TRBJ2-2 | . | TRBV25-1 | CASSEWAGGSSVGELFF | TGTGCCAGCAGTGAATGGGCCGGGGGAAGTTCAGTCGGGGAGCTGTTTTTT
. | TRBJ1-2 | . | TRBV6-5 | CASSLTGFYGYTF | TGTGCCAGCAGCCTTACAGGATTCTATGGCTACACCTTC
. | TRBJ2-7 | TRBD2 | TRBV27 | CASSLGSGGSSYEQYF | TGTGCCAGCAGTTTAGGGTCGGGGGGGAGCTCCTACGAGCAGTACTTC
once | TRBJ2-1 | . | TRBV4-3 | CASSQDPAAYNEQFF | TGCGCCAGCAGCCAAGATCCGGCAGCCTACAATGAGCAGTTCTTC